This entry describes one TCR beta chain. Its antigen remains unknown. This sample is part of a study of cytomegalovirus exposure and HLA in healthy donors. Broader study findings: It was reported in a later analysis that an Asian-associated ancestry cluster showed fewer N-insertions than the 666-donor mean. A later analysis revealed that TCR association rates differed between HLA loci, peaking at DRB1 and bottoming out at HLA-C. According to the study, 150 to 200 TCR beta chains were cytomegalovirus-associated.

The PCR contained 60 Vbeta and 13 Jbeta primers. TCRdb keeps only in-frame clones here, not all; method: immunoSEQ multiplex PCR. Of just over 150,000 clones in the sample, 70% to 90% are singletons; the top ten hold 1.5% to 2%. Sequencing was performed on PBMCs. This TCR came from a woman aged 18-35 years in good health and CMV-seronegative.

The CDR3 sequence: CASSVWEGRNEQFF. The CDR3 DNA reads TGTGCCAGCAGCGTGTGGGAGGGCCGGAATGAGCAGTTCTTC. J is TRBJ2-1 and V is TRBV9; 7 bases match TRBD2. Germline V gene data show CDR1 as SGDLS and CDR2 as YYNGEE. The junction had 6 bases not matched to a gene; V was cut back by 2 bases and J by 7 bases. The CDR3 is made up of 14 amino acids.